The 21 T cell receptor beta chains presented below share a single source sample, sequenced in a study of T cells in Graves' hyperthyroidism and ophthalmopathy. Amplification yielded TCR beta CDR3 regions, with RNA transcripts as the source. A set of HTBI primers served as the primers for a first-round RT-PCR of the TCR CDR3. TCRdb processed the multiplex PCR reads anew with MiXCR; each CDR3 protein has one entry. The table shows hundreds of thousands of distinct CDR3 sequences, with over 35% occurring only once. Sequenced input: blood. These receptors all come from a man aged 18 to 30 with Graves' hyperthyroidism.

This clonotype is a singleton in its sample. The chain is built from TRBV29-1 and TRBJ2-5; D could derive from TRBD1 or TRBD2 (6 bases each). The CDR3 extends over 12 amino acids. CDR1 and CDR2 from the germline V gene are SQVTM and ANQGSEA. Trimming took 3 bases from V and 7 from J, leaving 12 bases between them. The CDR3 DNA sequence: TGCAGCGTTGACCCAGAGGGGGGGACCCAGTACTTC. It translates to CSVDPEGGTQYF.

This clonotype occurred many times. The chain recombines TRBV7-9 with TRBJ1-6; 7 nucleotides line up with TRBD1. The J segment lost 13 bases and the V segment lost 5 bases, leaving 8 bases of the junction unmatched. The germline gives CDR1 SEHNR, CDR2 FQNEAQ (reference sequence). The CDR3 spans 13 residues. The CDR3 DNA reads TGTGCCAGCAGCGCAAACAGGGACAGTCCCCTCCACTTT. It encodes CASSANRDSPLHF. Combining the CDR3 with reference TRBV7-9 and TRBJ1-6 gives the whole variable domain DTGVSQNPRHKITKRGQNVTFRCDPISEHNRLYWYRQTLGQGPEFLTYFQNEAQLEKSRLLSDRFSAERPKGSFSTLEIQRTEQGDSAMYLCASSANRDSPLHFGNGTRLTVT.

A few counts support this clonotype. The chain employs TRBV5-1 and TRBJ1-2; 7 bases fit TRBD1. The CDR3 spans 14 residues. Trimming cost V 3 bases and J 7 bases; bases outside gene matches: 9. CDR1 is SGHRS, CDR2 YFSETQ, per germline. The CDR3 here is CASSSNTGVAGYTF. In nucleotides, the CDR3 is TGCGCCAGCAGCTCAAATACAGGGGTGGCTGGCTACACCTTC.

CDR3 DNA sequence: TGTGCCAGCAGCACTCGGACAGGGAGAGAGACCCAGTACTTC. Its translation is CASSTRTGRETQYF. This rearrangement joins TRBV13 to TRBJ2-5; the match to TRBD1 covers 8 bases. The CDR3 is 14 amino acids. CDR1 and CDR2 from the germline V gene are PRHDT and FYEKMQ (reference sequence). V dropped 5 bases and J dropped 4; count of bases not matched to a gene: 6.

As for this clonotype: A much larger clone is a single base away; this may be a read error. V usage is TRBV7-9 and J usage is TRBJ2-7; the match to TRBD1 covers 8 bases. The germline CDR1 and CDR2 sequences are SEHNR and FQNEAQ (reference sequence). There are 13 residues in the CDR3. CDR3 in amino acids: CASSETGASGQYF. The CDR3 coding sequence is TGCGCCAGCAGCGAGACAGGGGCCAGCGGGCAGTACTTC.

The chain couples TRBV7-9 to TRBJ2-7; 10 positions agree with TRBD1. V was clipped by 4 bases and J by 4 bases; unmatched bases: 10. The length of the CDR3 is 16 residues. CDR1 SEHNR and CDR2 FQNEAQ come from the germline V gene (reference sequence). The DNA of the CDR3 is TGTGCCAGCAGCTCAGACTTGTGGACAGGGGGTTACGAGCAGTACTTC. Encoded protein: CASSSDLWTGGYEQYF.

A note on this clonotype: An end of the junction does not agree with germline; a read error may underlie this. This rearrangement joins TRBV6-6 to TRBJ2-7; tentative D call: TRBD2 (5 bases). Per germline, CDR1 MNHNY and CDR2 SVGAGI (reference sequence). This CDR3 region has 11 residues. The CDR3 reads CVSGSRYEQYF. The CDR3 DNA reads as TGTGTCAGCGGCTCTCGTTACGAGCAGTACTTC.

This clonotype was detected ten times or more. The CDR3 DNA follows: TGTGCCAGCAGCTTAGGATCGATGGGTACTGAAGCTTTCTTT. It yields the protein CASSLGSMGTEAFF. J is TRBJ1-1 and V is TRBV7-2, with no clear D. Between the trimmed V and J ends, which lost 1 base and 5 bases, there was a span of 11 bases. The germline CDR1 and CDR2 sequences are SGHTA and FQGNSA. The CDR3 runs 14 residues.

This clonotype was picked up one time. This chain links TRBV12-3 or TRBV12-4 with TRBJ2-7, with 8 bases lining up with TRBD1. The CDR3 contains 15 residues. V shed 3 bases and J 4 bases; nucleotides not matched to a gene: 8. The CDR3 DNA follows: TGTGCCAGCAGTTTGGGGGCAGGGGGCTGGTACGAGCAGTACTTC. Protein: CASSLGAGGWYEQYF.

This clonotype has only one observation. V gene TRBV7-2 combines with J gene TRBJ1-4; 8 nucleotides match TRBD1. CDR1 and CDR2 (germline): SGHTA, FQGNSA. The V segment lost 5 bases and the J segment 3 bases; nucleotides outside the gene matches: 8. The CDR3 extends over 16 amino acids. CDR3 nucleotides: TGTGCCAGCAGCAGTCGCCGGGACAGGTCTAATGAAAAACTGTTTTTT. Its translation is CASSSRRDRSNEKLFF.

Many counts were recorded for this clonotype. V is TRBV20-1 and J is TRBJ1-1; D gene ambiguous. CDR3 length: 12 residues. CDR1 DFQATT and CDR2 SNEGSKA come from the germline V gene (reference sequence). Deletions cut 3 bases from V and 0 bases from J, with 5 bases between. DNA of the CDR3: TGCAGTGCTAGTCTCTTGAACACTGAAGCTTTCTTT. Residues: CSASLLNTEAFF.

This clonotype was seen ten or more times. V gene TRBV7-6 combines with J gene TRBJ1-4; D remains ambiguous. Looked up from germline, CDR1 is SGHVS and CDR2 is FNYEAQ. The CDR3 is made up of 16 amino acids. Trimming took off 1 base at V and 8 bases at J, with 17 bases between the two ends. This CDR3 reads CASSLEVSGFREKLFF. The DNA of the CDR3 is TGTGCCAGCAGCTTAGAAGTCTCGGGGTTTCGGGAAAAACTGTTTTTT.

This clonotype was seen ten or more times. The chain links TRBV11-2 to TRBJ2-2; D not certain. The V and J ends lost 3 bases and 8 bases respectively, with 10 bases between them. There are 13 residues in the CDR3. Germline assignment: CDR1 SGHAT and CDR2 FQNNGV. CDR3 coding DNA: TGTGCCAGCAGCTTTAAGTCCCGAGGGGAGCTGTTTTTT. Residues: CASSFKSRGELFF.

This clonotype was seen at least ten times. This chain connects TRBV29-1 to TRBJ2-7; tentatively, D is TRBD1 or TRBD2 (5 bases each). V shed 5 bases and J shed 2 bases, with 10 bases lying between them. This CDR3 has 12 residues. Per the germline V gene, CDR1 is SQVTM and CDR2 is ANQGSEA. CDR3 amino acids: CSVWDGTYEQYF. CDR3 DNA: TGCAGCGTTTGGGACGGGACCTACGAGCAGTACTTC.

The genes are TRBV12-3 or TRBV12-4 and TRBJ1-5; 7 bases fit TRBD1. The CDR3 totals 15 residues. The J segment lost 4 bases and the V segment lost 5 bases, leaving 8 bases of the junction unmatched. CDR3: CASSDRPTGNQPQHF. DNA of the CDR3: TGTGCCAGCAGTGACCGACCGACAGGGAATCAGCCCCAGCATTTT.

This rearrangement joins TRBV7-6 to TRBJ1-5; no clear D. This CDR3 comprises 13 residues. V lost 5 bases to trimming and J lost 2 bases, with 7 bases between them. CDR1 is SGHVS, CDR2 FNYEAQ, per germline. The CDR3 sequence: CASSPYGNQPQHF. CDR3 DNA: TGTGCCAGCAGCCCCTATGGCAATCAGCCCCAGCATTTT.

Many counts were recorded for this clonotype. The gene calls are TRBV5-1 and TRBJ1-3; unclear D gene. This CDR3 has 14 residues. V lost 0 bases, J lost 4 bases, and 8 bases lay in between. Germline-derived CDR1 and CDR2 are SGHRS and YFSETQ. As DNA, the CDR3 is TGCGCCAGCAGCTTGGGCAGGCTCGGAAACACCATATATTTT. This translates into CASSLGRLGNTIYF.

The chain has TRBV7-9 and TRBJ2-2; 7 bases agree with TRBD2. CDR1 and CDR2 (germline): SEHNR, FQNEAQ (reference sequence). V lost 3 bases to trimming and J lost 4 bases; unmatched junction nucleotides: 5. This CDR3 comprises 15 residues. This chain's CDR3 is CASSFGGSFTGELFF. CDR3 bases: TGTGCCAGCAGCTTTGGCGGGAGTTTCACCGGGGAGCTGTTTTTT.

The table lists this clonotype with a few counts. This chain joins TRBV7-9 and TRBJ1-4; a possible D gene is TRBD1 (5 bases). This CDR3 region has 15 residues. V lost 5 bases, J lost 7 bases, and 17 bases lay in between. CDR1 SEHNR and CDR2 FQNEAQ come from the germline V gene (reference sequence). CDR3 coding DNA: TGTGCCAGCAGCCCGGGGGGGACGCCTGGTGAAAAACTGTTTTTT. Translating gives CASSPGGTPGEKLFF.

There are many counts of this clonotype. V and J are TRBV5-8 and TRBJ1-6, with TRBD1 matching over 7 bases. Germline-derived CDR1 and CDR2 are SGHTS and YDEGEE. The CDR3 has 14 amino acids. V lost 2 bases to trimming and J lost 7 bases; unmatched junction nucleotides: 3. For the CDR3, the DNA is TGTGCCAGCAGCTTCCCGACAGGGAATTCACCCCTCCACTTT. The encoded protein is CASSFPTGNSPLHF.

This CDR3 reads CASSYGLAGGKDEQYF. DNA for the CDR3: TGTGCCAGCAGTTACGGGCTAGCGGGAGGAAAGGACGAGCAGTACTTC. The V and J genes are TRBV9 and TRBJ2-7; 11 bases match TRBD2. Germline V lookup: CDR1 SGDLS, CDR2 YYNGEE. The CDR3 loop spans 16 amino acids. Trimming removed 5 bases from V and 5 bases from J; junction bases left unmatched: 12. Using reference TRBV9 and TRBJ2-7 for the parts outside the CDR3, the full variable domain is DSGVTQTPKHLITATGQRVTLRCSPRSGDLSVYWYQQSLDQGLQFLIQYYNGEERAKGNILERFSAQQFPDLHSELNLSSLELGDSALYFCASSYGLAGGKDEQYFGPGTRLTVT.